A single sample is the source of the 21 T cell receptor beta chains below, sequenced in a study of T cell repertoires in cytomegalovirus infection. The antigens of these receptors remain unknown. TCRdb independently ran MiXCR on the reads; one entry per CDR3 protein. The sample yields over 25,000 distinct CDR3 sequences, 19% seen once. The input for sequencing was CD8+ T cells from cultured PBMCs, taken from culture after CMV antigen stimulation. All receptors come from a human donor in good health (CMV status not recorded). Some clones in this sample may be carry-over from other donors' samples.

The chain employs TRBV7-2 and TRBJ2-7; 9 nucleotides agree with TRBD2. V trimming: 5 bases; J trimming: 1 base; junction bases outside the gene matches: 15. Germline-derived CDR1 and CDR2 are SGHTA and FQGNSA. This CDR3 is 18 amino acids long. The CDR3 protein is CASSRTGTSWGRSYEQYF. As DNA, the CDR3 is TGTGCCAGCAGCAGAACCGGGACTAGCTGGGGGAGGTCCTACGAGCAGTACTTC.

This clonotype was observed a few times. The chain is built from TRBV6-1 and TRBJ2-3; 11 nucleotides agree with TRBD1. Germline V lookup: CDR1 MNHNS, CDR2 SASEGT. CDR3 length equals 17 residues. Trimming took 5 bases from V and 1 from J; bases not matched to a gene: 8. The CDR3 DNA follows: TGTGCCAGCAGTCCTACTTTGGGACAGGGGGGCACAGATACGCAGTATTTT. It encodes CASSPTLGQGGTDTQYF.

The rearrangement links TRBV18 to TRBJ1-2, with D possibly TRBD1 on 6 matching bases. V was trimmed by 8 bases and J by 3 bases, leaving 19 bases between them. The CDR3 sequence is 15 residues long. Germline V gives CDR1 KGHSH, CDR2 LQKENI. CDR3 region: CASAGGGRRDYGYTF. CDR3 nucleotides: TGTGCCAGCGCAGGCGGGGGGCGAAGGGACTATGGCTACACCTTC.

This clonotype was seen repeatedly, ten times or more. V gene TRBV11-2 combines with J gene TRBJ2-3, with 10 bases lining up with TRBD2. This CDR3 contains 17 residues. Germline loops: CDR1 SGHAT, CDR2 FQNNGV. The V and J ends lost 5 bases and 0 bases, in that order; junction bases with no gene match: 8. CDR3 bases: TGTGCCAGCAGCAGTAGCGGGGGGTGGAGAAGCACAGATACGCAGTATTTT. Protein product: CASSSSGGWRSTDTQYF.

This clonotype was observed a handful of times. The V gene is TRBV7-2, the J gene TRBJ2-5; 15 bases agree with TRBD2. The V gene's germline CDR1 is SGHTA and CDR2 FQGNSA. The J segment lost 4 bases and the V segment lost 3 bases, leaving 6 bases of the junction unmatched. This CDR3 region has 17 residues. CDR3 in DNA: TGTGCCAGCAGCTTGTGGACTAGCGGGGGGGCCCGAGAGACCCAGTACTTC. Encoded protein: CASSLWTSGGARETQYF. Full variable domain (missing parts from reference TRBV7-2 and TRBJ2-5): GAGVSQSPSNKVTEKGKDVELRCDPISGHTALYWYRQSLGQGLEFLIYFQGNSAPDKSGLPSDRFSAERTGGSVSTLTIQRTQQEDSAVYLCASSLWTSGGARETQYFGPGTRLLVL.

The chain links TRBV20-1 to TRBJ1-4; D is ambiguous. The CDR3 has 16 residues. From germline, CDR1 is DFQATT and CDR2 SNEGSKA (reference sequence). V lost 3 bases to trimming and J lost 0 bases, with 14 bases between them. The chain's CDR3 is CSARLPSSATNEKLFF. CDR3 DNA sequence: TGCAGTGCTAGGTTGCCCTCCTCGGCAACTAATGAAAAACTGTTTTTT.

This clonotype has just a few counts. The V call is TRBV6-2 or TRBV6-3, the J call TRBJ2-5; D possibly corresponds to TRBD2 (5 bases). The CDR3 totals 13 residues. V was trimmed by 5 bases and J by 1 base, leaving 8 bases between them. The germline V gene encodes CDR1 MNHEY and CDR2 SVGEGT. CDR3 in amino acids: CASSDTSQETQYF. The CDR3 DNA reads TGTGCCAGCAGTGACACTAGCCAAGAGACCCAGTACTTC.

The V gene is TRBV7-8, the J gene TRBJ2-1; 12 bases are shared with TRBD2. This CDR3 comprises 19 residues. Unmatched junction bases numbered 13, after V lost 0 bases and J lost 7 bases. The germline gives CDR1 SGHVS, CDR2 FQNEAQ. Here the CDR3 DNA reads TGTGCCAGCAGCTTAGCGCCCCCCTTACTAGCGGGGGGTCCGAATGAGCAGTTCTTC. Residues: CASSLAPPLLAGGPNEQFF.

This clonotype was detected only a few times. CDR3 bases: TGTGCCATTAAACAGGGGAGCGGCTCCGAGCAGTACTTC. Its protein product is CAIKQGSGSEQYF. The chain combines TRBV10-3 with TRBJ2-7, with TRBD1 identical over 7 bases. Germline V gene data show CDR1 as ENHRY and CDR2 as SYGVKD. J lost 6 bases, V lost 9 bases, and 11 bases had no gene match. This CDR3 region has 13 residues.

This chain uses TRBV11-2 with TRBJ2-2, with 7 bases matching TRBD1. Germline CDR1 SGHAT, CDR2 FQNNGV. The V and J ends lost 8 bases and 4 bases, in that order; junction bases with no gene match: 10. CDR3 length equals 15 residues. CDR3 loop: CASEEGGVGTGELFF. The CDR3 coding sequence is TGTGCCAGCGAGGAAGGGGGCGTTGGCACCGGGGAGCTGTTTTTT.

This rearrangement joins TRBV5-4 to TRBJ2-6; 9 nucleotides align to TRBD1. V trimming: 1 base; J trimming: 2 bases; junction bases outside the gene matches: 4. This CDR3 is built from 17 residues. Germline V gene sequence: CDR1 SGHNT, CDR2 YYREEE (reference sequence). The CDR3 nucleotides read TGTGCCAGCAGCTTGTGGGGACAGGGTGCTGGGGCCAACGTCCTGACTTTC. Its translation is CASSLWGQGAGANVLTF.

This clonotype showed up many times. This sequence joins TRBV7-9 and TRBJ2-1; 7 bases agree with TRBD1. The J segment lost 10 bases and the V segment lost 4 bases, leaving 19 bases of the junction unmatched. The germline V gene encodes CDR1 SEHNR and CDR2 FQNEAQ (reference sequence). This CDR3 region has 17 residues. The DNA for the CDR3 is TGTGCCAGCAGCTCCCGATTCGAGGGGGCCTTTGAAATGGAGCAGTTCTTC. Amino acids: CASSSRFEGAFEMEQFF. The full variable domain, its missing parts supplied by reference TRBV7-9 and TRBJ2-1, is DTGVSQNPRHKITKRGQNVTFRCDPISEHNRLYWYRQTLGQGPEFLTYFQNEAQLEKSRLLSDRFSAERPKGSFSTLEIQRTEQGDSAMYLCASSSRFEGAFEMEQFFGPGTRLTVL.

This rearrangement joins TRBV6-2 or TRBV6-3 to TRBJ2-2, with 12 positions matching TRBD2. The CDR3 loop spans 18 amino acids. V lost 6 bases to trimming and J lost 3 bases; unmatched junction nucleotides: 11. From germline, CDR1 is MNHEY and CDR2 SVGEGT. This CDR3 is CASSIPGLAGYYTGELFF. CDR3 DNA sequence: TGTGCCAGCAGCATCCCGGGACTAGCGGGCTATTACACCGGGGAGCTGTTTTTT.

This chain uses TRBV12-3 or TRBV12-4 with TRBJ1-6; a weak D match, TRBD1 (5 bases). The V gene lost 3 bases and the J gene lost 9 bases, with 15 bases spanning the gap. The CDR3 is 15 residues long. CDR3 nucleotides: TGTGCCAGCAGTTTTCAGGGCCCGCCGGGTTCACCCCTCCACTTT. Protein sequence: CASSFQGPPGSPLHF.

This clonotype has only a few counts. V usage is TRBV19 and J usage is TRBJ1-5; tentatively, D is TRBD1 (5 bases). V dropped 5 bases and J dropped 4 bases, with 15 bases sitting between them. The length of the CDR3 is 15 residues. The germline CDR1 and CDR2 sequences are LNHDA and SQIVND (reference sequence). CDR3 sequence (DNA): TGTGCCAGTAGTGCCCGGGGCGAGAGGAATCAGCCCCAGCATTTT. Its protein product is CASSARGERNQPQHF.

The rearrangement uses TRBV6-6 and TRBJ2-7, with D possibly matching TRBD1 (5 bases). The CDR3 runs 13 residues. Germline-derived CDR1 and CDR2 are MNHNY and SVGAGI (reference sequence). Trimming took off 6 bases at V and 4 bases at J, with 13 bases between the two ends. The CDR3 here is CASSIRTQYEQYF. The CDR3 DNA reads as TGTGCCAGCAGCATACGGACACAATACGAGCAGTACTTC.

A few counts support this clonotype. The chain has TRBV6-2 or TRBV6-3 and TRBJ2-5; D gene ambiguous. This CDR3 is built from 11 residues. CDR1 and CDR2 (germline): MNHEY, SVGEGT. The V and J ends lost 5 bases and 10 bases respectively, with 11 bases between them. The CDR3: CASSLPQDQYF. CDR3 nucleotides: TGTGCCAGCAGTCTCCCTCAGGACCAGTACTTC.

This clonotype was found many times. The V gene is TRBV7-8, the J gene TRBJ2-7, with D uncertain. Germline lookup yields CDR1 SGHVS and CDR2 FQNEAQ. This CDR3 has 13 amino acids. Trimming stripped 6 bases from V and 2 bases from J, with 11 bases between. CDR3 bases: TGTGCCAGCAGTTCTGGGGTTACCTACGAGCAGTACTTC. It translates to CASSSGVTYEQYF.

The table lists this clonotype with many counts. The rearrangement joins TRBV7-8 to TRBJ1-3, with D perhaps matching TRBD1 (6 bases). The germline CDR1 and CDR2 sequences are SGHVS and FQNEAQ. V gave up 3 bases and J gave up 0 bases, with 12 bases separating them. This CDR3 has 16 amino acids. The CDR3 DNA reads TGTGCCAGCAGCTTCCACAGGGAGGGCTCTGGAAACACCATATATTTT. Its translation: CASSFHREGSGNTIYF.

The rearrangement uses TRBV7-2 and TRBJ1-3, with no clear D. The germline V and J ends were trimmed by 2 bases and 4 bases, with 3 bases remaining between them. CDR3 length: 12 residues. Germline CDR1 SGHTA, CDR2 FQGNSA. CDR3 DNA sequence: TGTGCCAGCAGCTTACAAGGAAACACCATATATTTT. It specifies CASSLQGNTIYF.

This chain uses TRBV7-8 with TRBJ2-7, with D hard to call. Trimming removed 0 bases from V and 2 bases from J, with 5 bases in between. This CDR3 is built from 13 residues. Germline loops: CDR1 SGHVS, CDR2 FQNEAQ. The CDR3 nucleotides are TGTGCCAGCAGCTTAGCGGGGACCTACGAGCAGTACTTC. It encodes CASSLAGTYEQYF.